A single sample is the source of the 22 T cell receptor beta chains below, sequenced in a study of CD8 T cells in Susac syndrome. The authors reverse transcribed roughly 0.5 to 1 ug RNA with random hexamers. TCRdb processed the immunoSEQ multiplex PCR reads anew with MiXCR; each CDR3 protein has one entry. The table lists more than 200,000 distinct CDR3 sequences, roughly 93% of them singletons. Sequencing input: CD4+ T cells from PBMCs. The receptors derive from a human donor with multiple sclerosis.

V and J are TRBV5-4 and TRBJ2-3, with a possible D match to TRBD2 (6 bases). CDR3 length: 16 amino acids. V lost 4 bases to trimming and J lost 3 bases, with 18 bases between them. The germline gives CDR1 SGHNT, CDR2 YYREEE (reference sequence). CDR3 protein: CASSPSGRDGTDTQYF. The CDR3 DNA reads as TGTGCCAGCAGCCCCTCGGGGCGGGATGGGACAGATACGCAGTATTTT.

The rearrangement joins TRBV30 to TRBJ1-2, with D possibly being TRBD1 (5 bases). Between the trimmed V and J ends, which lost 5 bases and 5 bases, there was a span of 9 bases. CDR3 length: 11 amino acids. Germline values: CDR1 GTSNPN, CDR2 SVGIG (reference sequence). CDR3 nucleotide sequence: TGTGCCTGGGGGGCAAGTTATGGCTACACCTTC. Protein product: CAWGASYGYTF. Variable domain in full (rest from reference TRBV30 and TRBJ1-2): SQTIHQWPATLVQPVGSPLSLECTVEGTSNPNLYWYRQAAGRGLQLLFYSVGIGQISSEVPQNLSASRPQDRQFILSSKKLLLSDSGFYLCAWGASYGYTFGSGTRLTVV.

This chain connects TRBV24-1 to TRBJ2-4, with D perhaps being TRBD1 or TRBD2 (5 bases each). Germline values: CDR1 KGHDR, CDR2 SFDVKD. Between the trimmed V and J ends, which lost 2 bases and 7 bases, there was a span of 11 bases. This CDR3 region has 14 residues. The CDR3 reads CATSDSWGSNIQYF. CDR3 coding DNA: TGTGCCACCAGTGATTCATGGGGGAGCAACATTCAGTACTTC.

The rearrangement joins TRBV4-1 to TRBJ2-7; no clear D gene. There are 14 residues in the CDR3. The germline gives CDR1 MGHRA, CDR2 YSYEKL. V was pared by 1 base and J by 1 base, with 8 bases between. Here the CDR3 reads CASSQVDKSYEQYF. The CDR3 DNA sequence: TGCGCCAGCAGCCAAGTTGACAAATCCTACGAGCAGTACTTC.

The rearrangement uses TRBV6-4 and TRBJ1-2; 9 bases line up with TRBD1. The CDR3 covers 13 residues. Germline CDR1 MRHNA, CDR2 SNTAGT. Losses at the gene ends were 3 bases for V and 8 bases for J; bases not matched to a gene: 4. The CDR3 DNA reads TGTGCCAGCAGTGAAACAGGGGGCAGAGGCTACACCTTC. Encoded protein: CASSETGGRGYTF.

The V gene is TRBV6-1, the J gene TRBJ1-2; no clear D. There are 12 residues in the CDR3. Germline V gives CDR1 MNHNS, CDR2 SASEGT. V lost 1 base and J 4 bases, leaving 4 bases between the germline ends. Here the CDR3 reads CASSEGGYGYTF. CDR3 DNA sequence: TGTGCCAGCAGTGAAGGGGGCTATGGCTACACCTTC.

This chain links TRBV7-9 with TRBJ1-1; TRBD1 matches 7 bases. Germline CDR1 is SEHNR and CDR2 is FQNEAQ (reference sequence). J was trimmed by 1 base and V by 5 bases; bases with no gene match: 4. This CDR3 is built from 14 residues. CDR3 region: CASSPDRANTEAFF. CDR3 in DNA: TGTGCCAGCAGCCCAGACAGGGCGAACACTGAAGCTTTCTTT.

A few counts support this clonotype. The junction departs from the called germline gene at one end, perhaps through a read error. V is TRBV7-7 and J is TRBJ2-2; D possibly corresponds to TRBD1 (5 bases). The CDR3 consists of 13 residues. The germline V gene encodes CDR1 SSHAT and CDR2 FNYEAQ (reference sequence). This chain's CDR3 is CASSPTGAGELFF. The DNA for the CDR3 is TGTGCTAGCAGCCCCACAGGCGCCGGGGAGCTGTTTTTT. The full variable domain, with the rest looked up from reference TRBV7-7 and TRBJ2-2, is GAGVSQSPRYKVTKRGQDVTLRCDPISSHATLYWYQQALGQGPEFLTYFNYEAQPDKSGLPSDRFSAERPEGSISTLTIQRTEQRDSAMYRCASSPTGAGELFFGEGSRLTVL.

The chain employs TRBV28 and TRBJ2-2; 7 bases fit TRBD2. The CDR3 is 15 residues long. J lost 5 bases, V lost 6 bases, and 9 bases had no gene match. Germline V gene sequence: CDR1 MDHEN, CDR2 SYDVKM. The CDR3 coding sequence is TGTGCCAGCAGCCCGTCGGGGGGAGGGACCGGGGAGCTGTTTTTT. Translating gives CASSPSGGGTGELFF.

The CDR3 spells CASSSRGGTTTDTQYF. The CDR3 DNA reads TGTGCCAGCAGCTCTAGAGGCGGGACCACCACAGATACGCAGTATTTT. The V and J genes are TRBV11-1 and TRBJ2-3, with D maybe TRBD2 (6 bases). This CDR3 comprises 16 residues. With 4 bases removed from V and 2 bases from J, the gap between germline ends came to 16 bases. From germline, CDR1 is SGHAT and CDR2 FQDESV (reference sequence). Filled out from reference TRBV11-1 and TRBJ2-3, the complete variable domain reads EAEVAQSPRYKITEKSQAVAFWCDPISGHATLYWYRQILGQGPELLVQFQDESVVDDSQLPKDRFSAERLKGVDSTLKIQPAELGDSAMYLCASSSRGGTTTDTQYFGPGTRLTVL.

The chain uses TRBV11-2 and TRBJ2-3; D ambiguous. CDR1 is SGHAT, CDR2 FQNNGV, per germline. The CDR3 contains 15 residues. The V and J ends lost 1 base and 2 bases respectively, with 10 bases between them. In DNA form, the CDR3 reads TGTGCCAGCAGCTTAGTCCGCGCGTTCACAGATACGCAGTATTTT. Translating gives CASSLVRAFTDTQYF.

The chain links TRBV12-3 or TRBV12-4 to TRBJ1-1; D gene uncertain. CDR3 length: 14 amino acids. Trimming shortened V by 2 bases and J by 0 bases, and 7 bases separated the two germline ends. This CDR3 reads CASSLQDVNTEAFF. The CDR3 nucleotides read TGTGCCAGCAGTTTACAGGACGTGAACACTGAAGCTTTCTTT.

This clonotype was counted a few times. J is TRBJ2-7 and V is TRBV30; 10 positions agree with TRBD2. Germline values: CDR1 GTSNPN, CDR2 SVGIG (reference sequence). V was clipped by 1 base and J by 3 bases; unmatched bases: 3. The length of the CDR3 is 14 residues. The chain's CDR3 is CAWSGTSGVYEQYF. CDR3 DNA sequence: TGTGCCTGGAGTGGCACTAGCGGGGTCTACGAGCAGTACTTC. Complete variable domain (other parts from reference TRBV30 and TRBJ2-7): SQTIHQWPATLVQPVGSPLSLECTVEGTSNPNLYWYRQAAGRGLQLLFYSVGIGQISSEVPQNLSASRPQDRQFILSSKKLLLSDSGFYLCAWSGTSGVYEQYFGPGTRLTVT.

The chain couples TRBV29-1 to TRBJ2-7, with 11 bases matching TRBD1. V shed 4 bases and J 6 bases; nucleotides not matched to a gene: 8. Germline V gene data show CDR1 as SQVTM and CDR2 as ANQGSEA. The CDR3 spans 14 residues. As DNA, the CDR3 is TGCAGCGTTGTCGGACAGGGGGCGACTGGCGAGCAGTACTTC. Translated, it gives CSVVGQGATGEQYF.

CDR3 in DNA: TGTGCCAGCAGCCAACGACAGGGGGCTGGCGAGCAGTACTTC. Encoded protein: CASSQRQGAGEQYF. The chain is built from TRBV3-1 and TRBJ2-7; 10 bases fit TRBD1. Germline-derived CDR1 and CDR2 are LGHDT and YNNKEL (reference sequence). Losses at the gene ends were 2 bases for V and 6 bases for J; bases not matched to a gene: 4. The CDR3 is 14 residues long.

This chain connects TRBV12-3 or TRBV12-4 to TRBJ2-7; D tentatively reads TRBD1 or TRBD2 (5 bases each). Trimming pared 6 bases from V and 2 bases from J, leaving 14 bases between. The CDR3 has 14 residues. The CDR3 reads CASSLGPGPYEQYF. CDR3 sequence (DNA): TGTGCCAGCAGCCTTGGGCCGGGACCCTACGAGCAGTACTTC.

This clonotype was recorded once. The genes are TRBV9 and TRBJ2-7; D is perhaps TRBD1 (6 bases). This CDR3 has 14 amino acids. V was cut by 3 bases and J by 2 bases, with 12 bases left in between. Germline V gene data show CDR1 as SGDLS and CDR2 as YYNGEE. The CDR3 nucleotides are TGTGCCAGCAGCGGCTCCGGGACAACCTACGAGCAGTACTTC. Translating gives CASSGSGTTYEQYF.

This clonotype was counted a single time. V is TRBV29-1 and J is TRBJ2-3; 8 bases match TRBD2. V shed 6 bases, J shed 2 bases, and the junction held 7 bases outside the gene matches. Germline V gene lookup returns CDR1 SQVTM and CDR2 ANQGSEA. This CDR3 comprises 14 residues. CDR3 sequence reads: CSVLSGATTDTQYF. The CDR3 DNA sequence: TGCAGCGTCCTTAGCGGGGCTACCACAGATACGCAGTATTTT.

The chain links TRBV7-9 to TRBJ1-1, with 11 bases matching TRBD1. The CDR3 spans 17 residues. Unmatched junction bases numbered 13, after V lost 5 bases and J lost 5 bases. Per germline, CDR1 SEHNR and CDR2 FQNEAQ (reference sequence). The CDR3 sequence: CASSPSGTGGVGTEAFF. DNA for the CDR3: TGTGCCAGCAGCCCCTCCGGGACAGGGGGAGTAGGTACTGAAGCTTTCTTT. The whole variable domain, remainder taken from reference TRBV7-9 and TRBJ1-1, is DTGVSQNPRHKITKRGQNVTFRCDPISEHNRLYWYRQTLGQGPEFLTYFQNEAQLEKSRLLSDRFSAERPKGSFSTLEIQRTEQGDSAMYLCASSPSGTGGVGTEAFFGQGTRLTVV.

The chain carries TRBV7-9 and TRBJ2-1; D uncertain. The germline CDR1 and CDR2 sequences are SEHNR and FQNEAQ (reference sequence). With 8 bases removed from V and 4 bases from J, the gap between germline ends came to 15 bases. This CDR3 is built from 14 residues. CDR3 coding DNA: TGTGCCAGCGGCAGGACGGTGATTTACAATGAGCAGTTCTTC. This sequence encodes CASGRTVIYNEQFF.

CDR3 loop: CASSRTGRSYEQYV. CDR3 DNA sequence: TGTGCCAGCAGTCGGACAGGGCGAAGTTACGAGCAGTACGTC. The chain couples TRBV14 to TRBJ2-7, with TRBD1 identical over 8 bases. The CDR3 has 14 residues. V lost 6 bases to trimming and J lost 4 bases; unmatched junction nucleotides: 8. Germline CDR1 SGHDN, CDR2 FVKESK.

The chain links TRBV15 to TRBJ1-4; TRBD1 matches 7 bases. V was pared by 5 bases and J by 4 bases, with 4 bases of the junction left unmatched. From germline, CDR1 is LNHNV and CDR2 YYDKDF (reference sequence). The CDR3 length is 14 residues. This chain's CDR3 is CATSRDSFNEKLFF. The CDR3 DNA follows: TGTGCCACCAGCCGGGACAGCTTTAATGAAAAACTGTTTTTT.